The clone carrying this TCR beta chain was counted many times. The ends were cut back, 3 bases at V and 0 bases at J, with 11 bases in the middle. The CDR3 runs 16 residues. Germline V gene data show CDR1 as MNHNY and CDR2 as SVGAGI (reference sequence). Sequenced by immunoSEQ multiplex PCR; TCRdb stores in-frame clones only, minus some. The table lists a few million clones, just under 95% of them singletons. Naive CD8 cells lacked CD45RO and underwent positive selection for CCR7, leaving out terminally differentiated effector memory CD45RA+ cells. These data originate in a study of shared clonotypes between healthy human individuals.

The material sequenced was naive CD8+ T cells from PBMCs. This receptor was obtained from a man younger than 30 in good health. Some clones in this sample may be carry-over from other donors' samples. The chain employs TRBV6-6 and TRBJ1-4; no reliable D call. The chain's CDR3 is CASSYPRETTNEKLFF. The CDR3 nucleotides are TGTGCCAGCAGTTATCCCCGGGAGACAACTAATGAAAAACTGTTTTTT.